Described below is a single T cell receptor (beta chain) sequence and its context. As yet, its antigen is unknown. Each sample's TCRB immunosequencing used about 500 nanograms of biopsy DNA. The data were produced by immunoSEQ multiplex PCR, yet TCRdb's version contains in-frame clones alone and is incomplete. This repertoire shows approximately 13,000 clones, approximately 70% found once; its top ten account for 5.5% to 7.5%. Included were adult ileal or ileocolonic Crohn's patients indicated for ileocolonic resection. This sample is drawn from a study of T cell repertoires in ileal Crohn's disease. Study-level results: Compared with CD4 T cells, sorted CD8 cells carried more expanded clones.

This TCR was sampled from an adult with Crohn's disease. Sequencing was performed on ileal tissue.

CDR3 sequence: CASSPTDSYEQYF. CDR3 in DNA: TGTGCCAGCTCACCGACGGACTCCTACGAGCAGTACTTC. The rearrangement uses TRBV18 and TRBJ2-7; D gene uncertain. The CDR3 consists of 13 residues. Germline lookup yields CDR1 KGHSH and CDR2 LQKENI. V dropped 3 bases and J dropped 0 bases, with 6 bases sitting between them.